The 6 T cell receptor beta chains below all came from one sample that was sequenced in a study of control samples from healthy donors and cancer patients. Method: immunoSEQ multiplex PCR; TCRdb's copy keeps in-frame clones and lacks some. Among about 150,000 clones listed, 85% to 95% were seen once. The sample comprised PBMCs. The receptors originated from a man in his 60s with colorectal cancer.

The rearrangement joins TRBV2 to TRBJ1-1; 9 bases are a match to TRBD1. With 6 bases clipped from V and 2 bases from J, the junction kept 13 bases outside the gene matches. The CDR3 length is 17 residues. Germline V gene lookup returns CDR1 SNHLY and CDR2 FYNNEI. Here the CDR3 reads CASRFGTWDRDNTEAFF. For the CDR3, the DNA is TGTGCCAGCAGGTTTGGTACCTGGGACAGGGACAACACTGAAGCTTTCTTT.

The chain couples TRBV30 to TRBJ2-3; TRBD1 aligns across 7 bases. There are 12 residues in the CDR3. From germline, CDR1 is GTSNPN and CDR2 SVGIG (reference sequence). Trimming took 7 bases from V and 2 from J; bases not matched to a gene: 3. The CDR3: CALDRLTDTQYF. In DNA form, the CDR3 reads TGTGCCTTGGACAGGCTCACAGATACGCAGTATTTT.

The CDR3 reads CASSPPTTGSHEQYF. CDR3 DNA: TGTGCCAGCAGTCCCCCAACCACAGGGTCCCACGAGCAGTACTTC. The chain recombines TRBV6-5 with TRBJ2-7; TRBD1 might be the D (6 bases). Germline lookup yields CDR1 MNHEY and CDR2 SVGAGI. CDR3 length equals 15 residues. Trimming took off 5 bases at V and 5 bases at J, with 19 bases between the two ends.

The CDR3 nucleotides are TGTGCCAGCAGCGTAGGCCCCCGGAGAGGAGATGAGACCCAGTACTTC. This gives the protein CASSVGPRRGDETQYF. The V and J genes are TRBV9 and TRBJ2-5; D is uncertain. The V end was cut by 0 bases, the J end by 5 bases, with 17 bases between. This CDR3 spans 16 amino acids. Per the germline V gene, CDR1 is SGDLS and CDR2 is YYNGEE.

The V call is TRBV6-5, the J call TRBJ2-1; no clear D. The V gene's germline CDR1 is MNHEY and CDR2 SVGAGI. Trimming pared 0 bases from V and 3 bases from J, leaving 9 bases between. The CDR3 runs to 15 residues. For the CDR3, the DNA is TGTGCCAGCAGTTACTCAGACTCAAGCTACAATGAGCAGTTCTTC. Its protein product is CASSYSDSSYNEQFF.

The genes are TRBV5-1 and TRBJ2-2; a weak D match, TRBD2 (5 bases). V was cut by 5 bases and J by 1 base, with 6 bases left in between. Germline assignment: CDR1 SGHRS and CDR2 YFSETQ. The CDR3 runs 13 residues. CDR3 in amino acids: CASSEGNTGELFF. In DNA, the CDR3 is TGCGCCAGCAGTGAGGGGAACACCGGGGAGCTGTTTTTT.